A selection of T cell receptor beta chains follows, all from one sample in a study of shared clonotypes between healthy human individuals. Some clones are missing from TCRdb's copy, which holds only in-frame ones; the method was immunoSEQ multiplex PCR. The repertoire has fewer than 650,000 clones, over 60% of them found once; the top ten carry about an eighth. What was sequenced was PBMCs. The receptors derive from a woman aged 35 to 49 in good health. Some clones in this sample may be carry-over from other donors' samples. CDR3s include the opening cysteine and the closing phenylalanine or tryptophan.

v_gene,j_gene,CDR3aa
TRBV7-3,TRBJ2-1,CASSLNSGRVFNEQFF
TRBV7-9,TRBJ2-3,CASSLATGGKDTQYF
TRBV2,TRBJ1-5,CASSVGGRTGSNQPQHF
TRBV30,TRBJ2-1,CAWSPSYNEQFF
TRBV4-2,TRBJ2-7,CASSQDPAASGREYEQYF
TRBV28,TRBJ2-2,CASNVITGVGGELFF
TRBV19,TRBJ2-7,CASSTSSYEQYF
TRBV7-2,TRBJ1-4,CASSLRAQEKLFF
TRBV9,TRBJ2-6,CASSVSSGANVLTF
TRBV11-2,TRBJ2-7,CASSLLVGTSGYEQYF
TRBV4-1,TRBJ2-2,CASSLIVGRPTGELFF
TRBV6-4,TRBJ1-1,CASSGQRGTEAFF
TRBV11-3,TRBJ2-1,CASSPGQVRAYNEQFF
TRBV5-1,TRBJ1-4,CASSGGTGNEKLFF
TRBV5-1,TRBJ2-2,CASSSGWVSNTGELFF
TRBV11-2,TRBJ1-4,CASSSTGGPNEKLFF
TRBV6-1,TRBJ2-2,CASSEVGGITGELFF
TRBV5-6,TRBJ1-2,CASSRGLEAWGYTF
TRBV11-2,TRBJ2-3,CASSLLAGGPTDTQYF
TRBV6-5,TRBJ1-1,CASSYSTRSTEAFF
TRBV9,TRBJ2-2,CASSARGDGNTGELFF
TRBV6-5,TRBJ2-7,CASSYRPGLYEQYF
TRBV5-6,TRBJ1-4,CASSLEGRNEKLFF
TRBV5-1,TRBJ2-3,CASSLGSGEGHTQYF
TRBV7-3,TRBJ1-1,CASSLNTLTEAFF
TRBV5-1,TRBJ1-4,CANSLTRQQGGEKLFF
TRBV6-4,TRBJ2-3,CASSETGTSSLLTDTQYF
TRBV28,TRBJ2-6,CASSSRQGMSSGANVLTF
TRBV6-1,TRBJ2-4,CASSGTSGRPSHIQYF
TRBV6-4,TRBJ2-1,CASSETSGSYNEQFF
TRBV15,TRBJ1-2,CATSRVRGPGSGYTF
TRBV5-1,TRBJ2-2,CASSPGFIPGDTGELFF
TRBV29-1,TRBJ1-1,CSVEDRNLMNTEAFF
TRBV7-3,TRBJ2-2,CASSPGAIRGGTGELFF
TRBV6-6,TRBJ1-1,CASSKLRGGETTEAFF
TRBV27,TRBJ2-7,CASSVHRSNYEQYF
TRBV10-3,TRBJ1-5,CAINPDRNKGPQHF
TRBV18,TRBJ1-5,CASSLTDSYNQPQHF
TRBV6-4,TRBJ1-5,CASGWGCNQPQHF
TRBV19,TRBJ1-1,CASKVGGEWAEAFF
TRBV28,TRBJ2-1,CASSPGTSGRASNEQFF
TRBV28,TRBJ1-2,CASSPGQSYGYTF
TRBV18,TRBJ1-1,CASSPLDTPNTEAFF
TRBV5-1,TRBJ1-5,CASSDGLDGNQPQHF
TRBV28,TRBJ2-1,CASSLRLRGYNEQFF
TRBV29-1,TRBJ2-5,CSVVPIQETQYF